A selection of T cell receptor beta chains follows, all from one sample in a study of T cell responses to AZD1222 COVID-19 vaccine. Assay used: immunoSEQ multiplex PCR; TCRdb lists only in-frame clones, some missing. The data contain 90,000 to 150,000 clones, roughly nine tenths of them singletons. The input for sequencing was peripheral blood, taken on day 0 of AZD1222 vaccination. The origin of the receptors is an adult in good health. The conserved cysteine and the conserved F or W are not part of the CDR3 here.

TRBJ2-1 | TRBV2 | ASSITGVKNEQF
TRBJ2-3 | TRBV19 | ASSFSASGTDTQY
TRBJ1-5 | TRBV2 | ASTPGGTQPQH
TRBJ1-5 | TRBV19 | ASSQPGAAIQPQH
TRBJ2-2 | TRBV19 | ASSLDRAGELF
TRBJ1-6 | TRBV30 | AWSAGTGERPLH
TRBJ1-1 | TRBV3-1/TRBV3-2 | ASSQVEGETEAF
TRBJ2-7 | TRBV28 | ASSSGQGRFIGQY
TRBJ1-4 | TRBV4-2 | ASSQGGVDPEKLF
TRBJ1-3 | TRBV5-1 | ASSTSLSGNTIY
TRBJ1-5 | TRBV6-1 | ASSEGKTSNQPQH
TRBJ2-1 | TRBV5-1 | ASSYGQFNEQF
TRBJ2-5 | TRBV29-1 | SVVFRGKETQY
TRBJ2-7 | TRBV7-9 | ASSTQSGDEQY
TRBJ1-2 | TRBV7-3 | ASSLTSQGAGGYT
TRBJ1-6 | TRBV6-1 | ASSETGDNSPLH
TRBJ2-2 | TRBV5-4 | ASSLAVGELF
TRBJ2-1 | TRBV27 | ASSLGDEQF
TRBJ1-2 | TRBV30 | AWEWTGRANYGYT
TRBJ2-7 | TRBV3-1/TRBV3-2 | ASSQGLSYEQY
TRBJ1-3 | TRBV19 | ASLSFRGNTIY
TRBJ1-5 | TRBV2 | ASSGPGRHQPQH
TRBJ1-1 | TRBV4-1 | ASSQDGRGRTEAF
TRBJ2-1 | TRBV11-2 | ASSPLSFEQF
TRBJ1-1 | TRBV20-1 | SASQGAQMTEAF